This T cell receptor (beta chain) was sequenced in a study of blood T cell repertoires in COVID-19. Clones were sequenced by immunoSEQ multiplex PCR, and TCRdb holds only the in-frame ones, with some missing. The sample consists of tens of thousands of clones, 70% to 90% of them appearing once. What was sequenced was peripheral blood. The receptor was isolated from a woman aged 70 to 79 with acute or convalescent COVID-19.

The CDR3 region is CASSQEAGRAYGYTF. Written as DNA, the CDR3 is TGCGCCAGCAGCCAAGAGGCTGGGAGGGCCTATGGCTACACCTTC. The rearrangement uses TRBV4-3 and TRBJ1-2; D unclear. Between the trimmed V and J ends, which lost 0 bases and 4 bases, there was a span of 12 bases. The CDR3 has 15 amino acids. Germline V gene sequence: CDR1 LGHNA, CDR2 YSLEER.